This T cell receptor beta chain was documented in a study of cytomegalovirus exposure and HLA in healthy donors. In its sample, this clone was seen once. The antigen remains undetermined. The PCR had 60 Vbeta and 13 Jbeta primers. Assay: immunoSEQ multiplex PCR; the TCRdb copy retains only in-frame clones and omits some. Here the sample spans about 190,000 clones, almost 80% being singletons. Germline values: CDR1 GTSNPN, CDR2 SVGIG (reference sequence). CDR3 length: 13 residues. V was cut by 8 bases and J by 2 bases, with 15 bases left in between. Study-level points and caveats: Within an earlier analysis, most TCR beta V segments proved productive either about 87% or about 30% of the time. Reportedly, TCR beta sequences accurately predicted HLA-A and HLA-B alleles in most subjects. Judged likely to be a sequencing artifact was a cluster of highly shared sequence variants. Later analysis identified a missense DCLRE1C variant that was linked to TCR beta V- and J-gene trimming.

Sequencing input: PBMCs. The chain joins TRBV30 to TRBJ1-1; D possibly corresponds to TRBD1 (5 bases). This receptor was taken from a woman aged 18-29 years in good health and CMV-seronegative. This CDR3 reads CAGQTGSNTEAFF. The CDR3 DNA sequence: TGTGCCGGGCAAACAGGAAGCAACACTGAAGCTTTCTTT.